Each of the 6 T cell receptor beta chains below was sequenced from the same sample in a study of blood T cell repertoires in COVID-19. TCRdb's copy holds only in-frame clones and misses some; the assay was immunoSEQ multiplex PCR. Altogether around 100,000 clones are present, around four fifths being singletons, with the ten largest covering under 35%. The sample was peripheral blood. These receptors were taken from a man aged 65 to 85 with active or convalescent COVID-19.

CDR3 loop: CASSQGQGTYGYTF. CDR3 coding DNA: TGCGCCAGCAGCCAAGGACAGGGTACCTATGGCTACACCTTC. The V and J genes are TRBV4-1 and TRBJ1-2; 7 nucleotides align to TRBD1. Germline CDR1 reads MGHRA; CDR2 reads YSYEKL. V dropped 1 base and J dropped 4; count of bases not matched to a gene: 3. The CDR3 contains 14 residues.

V gene TRBV28 combines with J gene TRBJ1-1, with TRBD1 matching over 8 bases. This CDR3 region has 13 residues. Germline CDR1 and CDR2: MDHEN and SYDVKM. V trimming: 3 bases; J trimming: 11 bases; junction bases outside the gene matches: 8. The CDR3 DNA reads as TGTGCCAGCAGTTTCCCCCAGGGGGCGAGGGCTTTCTTT. This sequence encodes CASSFPQGARAFF.

This clone has only a few counts. The chain joins TRBV6-1 to TRBJ1-2, with D hard to call. Germline lookup yields CDR1 MNHNS and CDR2 SASEGT. The CDR3 extends over 13 amino acids. The germline V and J ends were trimmed by 5 bases and 3 bases, with 10 bases remaining between them. CDR3 amino acids: CASSSEPHYGYTF. The DNA of the CDR3 is TGTGCCAGCAGTTCGGAGCCTCACTATGGCTACACCTTC.

The chain couples TRBV29-1 to TRBJ2-6, with a possible D match to TRBD1 (6 bases). Looked up from germline, CDR1 is SQVTM and CDR2 is ANQGSEA. The CDR3 has 17 residues. V lost 7 bases and J lost 0, with 19 bases in between. The CDR3 DNA is TGCAGCGCCCGAAGGAACAGGGTCTCCTCTGGGGCCAACGTCCTGACTTTC. Its translation: CSARRNRVSSGANVLTF.

The V and J genes are TRBV5-4 and TRBJ2-5; D perhaps matches TRBD1 (7 bases). Per germline, CDR1 SGHNT and CDR2 YYREEE (reference sequence). CDR3 length equals 15 residues. Trimming took off 2 bases at V and 9 bases at J, with 20 bases between the two ends. As DNA, the CDR3 is TGTGCCAGCAGCTTACAGGGGCGCGGCAGGGAGGCCCAGTACTTC. Translation gives CASSLQGRGREAQYF.

This chain joins TRBV7-9 and TRBJ1-2; tentative D call: TRBD1 (6 bases). Trimming took 5 bases from V and 4 from J, leaving 14 bases between them. CDR3 size: 14 residues. The germline gives CDR1 SEHNR, CDR2 FQNEAQ (reference sequence). CDR3 region: CASSPQDSLYGYTF. The CDR3, as DNA: TGTGCCAGCAGCCCCCAGGACAGCCTCTATGGCTACACCTTC.